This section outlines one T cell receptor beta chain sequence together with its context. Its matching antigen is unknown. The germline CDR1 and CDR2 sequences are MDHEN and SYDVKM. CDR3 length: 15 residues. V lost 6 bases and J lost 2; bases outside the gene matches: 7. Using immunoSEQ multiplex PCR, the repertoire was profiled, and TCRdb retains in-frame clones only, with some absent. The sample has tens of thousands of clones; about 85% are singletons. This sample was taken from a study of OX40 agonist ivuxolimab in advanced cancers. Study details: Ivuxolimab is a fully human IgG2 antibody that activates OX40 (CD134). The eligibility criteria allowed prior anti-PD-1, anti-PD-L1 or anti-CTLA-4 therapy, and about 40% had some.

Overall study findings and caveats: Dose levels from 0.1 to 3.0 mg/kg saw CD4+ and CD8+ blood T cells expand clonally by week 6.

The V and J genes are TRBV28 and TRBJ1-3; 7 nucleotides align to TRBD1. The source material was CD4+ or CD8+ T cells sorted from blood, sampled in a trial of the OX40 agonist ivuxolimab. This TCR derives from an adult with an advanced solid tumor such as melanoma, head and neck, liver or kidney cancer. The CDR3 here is CASRIDRDPGNTIYF. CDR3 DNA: TGTGCCAGCAGGATAGACAGGGACCCTGGAAACACCATATATTTT.